Listed below are T cell receptor beta chains from one sample, sequenced in a study of OX40 agonist ivuxolimab in advanced cancers. Measured with immunoSEQ multiplex PCR; TCRdb has only the in-frame clones, and not every one. The repertoire holds 77,000 or so clones, with 89% as singletons. This specimen consisted of CD4+ or CD8+ T cells sorted from blood, obtained in a trial of the OX40 agonist ivuxolimab. These receptors were taken from an adult with an advanced solid tumor such as melanoma, head and neck, liver or kidney cancer. Each CDR3 is given with its conserved first and last residue. A D gene is named only where the DNA matches it firmly. Size is omitted from some rows. Given values are once, few, many or a class for expanded clones.

TRBV27	TRBJ2-5	-	TRBD2	CASSLGWSGRQETQYF	TGTGCCAGCAGTTTGGGGTGGAGCGGGAGACAAGAGACCCAGTACTTC
TRBV19	TRBJ1-6	-	-	CASSQGGGNSPLHF	TGTGCCAGTAGCCAAGGGGGGGGTAATTCACCCCTCCACTTT
TRBV2	TRBJ1-5	-	-	CASRVGRQAGPNQPQHF	TGTGCCAGCAGAGTCGGTCGACAGGCTGGGCCCAATCAGCCCCAGCATTTT
TRBV29-1	TRBJ2-7	-	TRBD1	CSVEEDRGLSYEQYF	TGCAGCGTTGAAGAGGACAGGGGGCTATCCTACGAGCAGTACTTC
TRBV6-1	TRBJ2-1	-	-	CASSEEIQPYNEQFF	TGTGCCAGCAGTGAAGAAATACAGCCCTACAATGAGCAGTTCTTC
TRBV5-1	TRBJ2-2	-	-	CASRRAGEMTGELFF	TGCGCCAGCCGTAGGGCAGGGGAGATGACCGGGGAGCTGTTTTTT
TRBV6-6	TRBJ1-1	once	-	CASRRGGTNTEAFF	TGTGCCAGCAGACGTGGGGGTACGAACACTGAAGCTTTCTTT
TRBV5-5	TRBJ2-2	-	TRBD1	CASSPSGTGGYTGELFF	TGTGCCAGCAGCCCCTCCGGGACAGGGGGCTACACCGGGGAGCTGTTTTTT
TRBV6-5	TRBJ1-3	-	-	CASSAPGVDTIYF	TGTGCCAGCAGTGCCCCGGGGGTGGACACCATATATTTT
TRBV19	TRBJ2-1	-	TRBD1	CASSAYRDRGRDEQFF	TGTGCCAGTAGTGCATACCGGGACAGGGGGCGCGATGAGCAGTTCTTC
TRBV5-8	TRBJ1-3	-	-	CASSLLQPLSGNTIYF	TGTGCCAGCAGCTTGCTTCAGCCACTCTCTGGAAACACCATATATTTT
TRBV7-7	TRBJ2-5	-	-	CASARDLQETQYF	TGTGCTAGCGCCCGGGACTTACAAGAGACCCAGTACTTC
TRBV11-2	TRBJ2-3	-	TRBD1	CASSYTGGGTDTQYF	TGTGCCAGCAGCTACACAGGGGGCGGAACAGATACGCAGTATTTT
TRBV19	TRBJ1-2	-	TRBD1	CASSSMGRQGATWGYTF	TGTGCCAGTAGTTCCATGGGGAGACAGGGGGCGACGTGGGGCTACACCTTC
TRBV4-1	TRBJ2-7	-	-	CASSQGFYEQYF	TGCGCCAGCAGCCAAGGGTTCTACGAGCAGTACTTC
TRBV5-6	TRBJ1-1	-	-	CASSLAGGDMNTEAFF	TGTGCCAGCAGCTTGGCCGGGGGGGACATGAACACTGAAGCTTTCTTT
TRBV4-1	TRBJ2-5	-	TRBD2	CASSQGRTSGQETQYF	TGCGCCAGCAGCCAGGGAAGGACTAGCGGTCAAGAGACCCAGTACTTC
TRBV7-9	TRBJ1-3	few	-	CASSTIRDGLFGTIYF	TGTGCCAGCAGCACGATCCGGGACGGCCTCTTCGGGACCATATATTTT
TRBV5-1	TRBJ2-3	-	-	CASSFQVQGGTLMDTQYF	TGCGCCAGCAGCTTCCAGGTGCAGGGGGGGACCCTGATGGATACGCAGTATTTT
TRBV19	TRBJ1-5	-	TRBD1	CASSPGQGDQPQHF	TGTGCCAGTAGTCCGGGACAGGGGGACCAGCCCCAGCATTTT
TRBV25-1	TRBJ1-1	-	-	CATRTSGGTEAFF	TGTGCCACCAGGACAAGCGGGGGCACTGAAGCTTTCTTT
TRBV5-1	TRBJ1-2	-	-	CASSVGGYGYTF	TGCGCCAGCAGCGTGGGCGGCTATGGCTACACCTTC
TRBV19	TRBJ2-2	-	-	CASSIGAGGNTGELFF	TGTGCCAGTAGTATTGGGGCAGGCGGGAACACCGGGGAGCTGTTTTTT
TRBV11-2	TRBJ1-6	once	TRBD1	CASSPDRLGEPLHF	TGTGCCAGCAGCCCGGACAGGCTGGGCGAACCCCTCCACTTT
TRBV6-1	TRBJ1-5	-	-	CASSEANAAYNQPQHF	TGTGCCAGCAGTGAAGCCAACGCGGCCTACAATCAGCCCCAGCATTTT
TRBV19	TRBJ2-1	-	TRBD1	CASSDGTGLYNEQFF	TGTGCCAGTAGTGACGGGACAGGGCTCTACAATGAGCAGTTCTTC
TRBV28	TRBJ2-5	few	TRBD1	CASSLTGQGRRTQYF	TGTGCCAGCAGTCTCACGGGACAGGGAAGACGGACCCAGTACTTC
TRBV5-1	TRBJ1-1	-	-	CASSLEGVSGTEAFF	TGCGCCAGCAGCTTGGAGGGGGTGTCGGGCACTGAAGCTTTCTTT
TRBV7-9	TRBJ2-3	-	-	CAPSGLNTDTQYF	TGTGCCCCCTCAGGACTAAACACAGATACGCAGTATTTT